The 32 T cell receptor beta chains in this list originate from one sample, sequenced in a study of cytomegalovirus exposure and HLA in healthy donors. Amplification used 60 Vbeta primers and 13 Jbeta primers. This table comes from immunoSEQ multiplex PCR, and its TCRdb copy is limited to in-frame clones, with some not included. Recorded for this sample: some 120,000 clones. Sequenced input: PBMCs. Source of these receptors: a man aged 30 to 45 in good health and CMV-seronegative.

The genes are TRBV2 and TRBJ1-6; TRBD1 agrees at 9 bases. The CDR3 covers 15 residues. Germline CDR1 reads SNHLY; CDR2 reads FYNNEI. V lost 5 bases, J lost 6 bases, and 5 bases stayed unmatched. In DNA, the CDR3 is TGTGCCAGCAGTCCCGGGACAGGGCCTAATTCACCCCTCCACTTT. The encoded protein is CASSPGTGPNSPLHF.

The chain links TRBV2 to TRBJ1-4; 9 bases align to TRBD1. CDR3 length: 15 amino acids. After removal of 6 bases from V and 7 bases from J, the junction contained 9 bases not matched to a gene. Germline values: CDR1 SNHLY, CDR2 FYNNEI. This CDR3 is CASSWDRAASEKLFF. CDR3 nucleotide sequence: TGTGCCAGCAGCTGGGACAGGGCAGCTAGTGAAAAACTGTTTTTT.

The chain is built from TRBV28 and TRBJ1-4, with TRBD1 identical over 7 bases. V lost 5 bases, J lost 8 bases, and 8 bases stayed unmatched. Per the germline V gene, CDR1 is MDHEN and CDR2 is SYDVKM. This CDR3 has 14 amino acids. CDR3 in DNA: TGTGCCAGCAGTCCCCGACAGGGTACCGAAAAACTGTTTTTT. Translating it yields CASSPRQGTEKLFF. The complete variable domain, with remaining parts taken from reference TRBV28 and TRBJ1-4, reads DVKVTQSSRYLVKRTGEKVFLECVQDMDHENMFWYRQDPGLGLRLIYFSYDVKMKEKGDIPEGYSVSREKKERFSLILESASTNQTSMYLCASSPRQGTEKLFFGSGTQLSVL.

The rearrangement uses TRBV14 and TRBJ2-2; D not resolved. V lost 4 bases and J lost 6, with 6 bases in between. The germline CDR1 and CDR2 sequences are SGHDN and FVKESK. The CDR3 sequence is 12 residues long. The CDR3 reads CASSLHSGELFF. In DNA form, the CDR3 reads TGTGCCAGCAGCCTCCATTCCGGGGAGCTGTTTTTT.

The chain has TRBV10-2 and TRBJ1-5, with D tentatively TRBD1 (5 bases). Germline values: CDR1 WSHSY, CDR2 SAAADI. This CDR3 has 13 amino acids. V was clipped by 6 bases and J by 6 bases, with 12 bases between them. The CDR3 protein is CASSWQGGQPQHF. As DNA, the CDR3 is TGCGCCAGCAGCTGGCAGGGCGGTCAGCCCCAGCATTTT.

V gene TRBV2 combines with J gene TRBJ2-7; no definite D call. V shed 3 bases and J shed 5 bases, with 11 bases lying between them. CDR1 and CDR2 from the germline V gene are SNHLY and FYNNEI. The CDR3 sequence is 13 residues long. This CDR3 is CASSDLLRNEQYF. CDR3 in DNA: TGTGCCAGCAGTGATTTATTGAGGAACGAGCAGTACTTC.

The chain is built from TRBV27 and TRBJ2-3; TRBD2 matches at 8 bases. The CDR3 is made up of 14 amino acids. Trimming removed 9 bases from V and 0 bases from J; junction bases left unmatched: 5. The germline CDR1 and CDR2 sequences are MNHEY and SMNVEV (reference sequence). This chain's CDR3 is CASGRGGSTDTQYF. CDR3 bases: TGTGCCAGTGGCCGGGGGGGGAGCACAGATACGCAGTATTTT.

The chain uses TRBV20-1 and TRBJ2-1; unclear D gene. The ends were cut back, 4 bases at V and 7 bases at J, with 8 bases in the middle. The length of the CDR3 is 11 residues. CDR1 is DFQATT and CDR2 is SNEGSKA in the germline V gene (reference sequence). CDR3 amino acids: CSAIPVNEQFF. The CDR3 region has the DNA TGCAGTGCTATTCCAGTAAATGAGCAGTTCTTC.

This chain connects TRBV5-8 to TRBJ2-7; no reliable D call. CDR3 size: 11 residues. Trimming removed 2 bases from V and 7 bases from J, with 7 bases in between. CDR1 and CDR2 from the germline V gene are SGHTS and YDEGEE. The CDR3 sequence: CASSFSREQYF. The CDR3 DNA follows: TGTGCCAGCAGCTTTTCACGGGAGCAGTACTTC. The full variable domain, with the rest looked up from reference TRBV5-8 and TRBJ2-7, is EAGVTQSPTHLIKTRGQQATLRCSPISGHTSVYWYQQALGLGLQFLLWYDEGEERNRGNFPPRFSGRQFPNYSSELNVNALELEDSALYLCASSFSREQYFGPGTRLTVT.

The chain recombines TRBV27 with TRBJ1-5; 8 nucleotides agree with TRBD1. The J call may not be correct, given that the DNA end is closer to TRBJ2-3. Germline CDR1 is MNHEY and CDR2 is SMNVEV (reference sequence). The CDR3 spans 16 residues. The CDR3: CASSLRGQVTNQPQYF. DNA of the CDR3: TGTGCCAGCAGTTTAAGGGGACAGGTGACCAATCAGCCCCAGTATTTT.

The chain employs TRBV5-4 and TRBJ1-1; D uncertain. Trimming shortened V by 0 bases and J by 10 bases, and 13 bases separated the two germline ends. The V gene's germline CDR1 is SGHNT and CDR2 YYREEE (reference sequence). There are 13 residues in the CDR3. CDR3 coding DNA: TGTGCCAGCAGCTTGGAGGGAGAGGGCGCAGCTTTCTTT. Protein product: CASSLEGEGAAFF.

The chain couples TRBV10-2 to TRBJ2-7; the D gene is possibly TRBD1 (6 bases). V was clipped by 3 bases and J by 6 bases, with 18 bases between them. The CDR3 contains 15 residues. Germline CDR1 reads WSHSY; CDR2 reads SAAADI. Here the CDR3 reads CASSDYRAIVSEQYF. The CDR3 DNA reads TGCGCCAGCAGTGATTACAGGGCCATCGTGAGCGAGCAGTACTTC.

The rearrangement links TRBV9 to TRBJ2-1, with 13 bases identical to TRBD2. Germline trimming cut 4 bases from V and 8 bases from J; bases unmatched to any gene: 9. The length of the CDR3 is 16 residues. Germline CDR1 is SGDLS and CDR2 is YYNGEE. The CDR3 reads CASSHRTSGSVDEQFF. For the CDR3, the DNA is TGTGCCAGCAGCCATAGGACTAGCGGGAGTGTAGATGAGCAGTTCTTC.

The chain employs TRBV15 and TRBJ2-1; 8 bases agree with TRBD2. Germline V gene data show CDR1 as LNHNV and CDR2 as YYDKDF (reference sequence). There are 15 residues in the CDR3. V shed 5 bases and J 4 bases; nucleotides not matched to a gene: 7. Written as DNA, the CDR3 is TGTGCCACCAGCGGCCGAGGCGGGGGGTACAATGAGCAGTTCTTC. This translates into CATSGRGGGYNEQFF. The whole variable domain, remainder taken from reference TRBV15 and TRBJ2-1, is DAMVIQNPRYQVTQFGKPVTLSCSQTLNHNVMYWYQQKSSQAPKLLFHYYDKDFNNEADTPDNFQSRRPNTSFCFLDIRSPGLGDTAMYLCATSGRGGGYNEQFFGPGTRLTVL.

This rearrangement joins TRBV5-5 to TRBJ2-1; a possible D gene is TRBD2 (5 bases). The CDR3 is made up of 13 amino acids. Trimming shortened V by 3 bases and J by 10 bases, and 14 bases separated the two germline ends. Per germline, CDR1 SGHKS and CDR2 YYEKEE (reference sequence). CDR3 sequence: CASSSRLQGEQFF. CDR3 bases: TGTGCCAGCAGCTCTAGACTACAAGGGGAGCAGTTCTTC.

The gene calls are TRBV4-1 and TRBJ2-1; 9 positions agree with TRBD2. The V and J ends lost 0 bases and 16 bases, in that order; junction bases with no gene match: 7. CDR3 length: 13 amino acids. Per the germline V gene, CDR1 is MGHRA and CDR2 is YSYEKL. The CDR3 sequence is CASSQDGASGIFF. CDR3 DNA sequence: TGCGCCAGCAGCCAAGATGGGGCTAGCGGGATTTTCTTC.

Comments on this clone: Other DNA sequences in the same sample also yield this CDR3. The rearrangement uses TRBV27 and TRBJ2-7; 8 nucleotides agree with TRBD2. CDR3 length: 16 amino acids. Losses at the gene ends were 3 bases for V and 6 bases for J; bases not matched to a gene: 13. Germline V lookup: CDR1 MNHEY, CDR2 SMNVEV (reference sequence). CDR3 protein: CASSFRVPGLVGEQYF. The DNA for the CDR3 is TGTGCCAGCAGTTTTCGAGTCCCGGGACTAGTAGGCGAGCAGTACTTC.

The J gene is TRBJ1-6, the V gene TRBV29-1; TRBD1 might be the D (6 bases). This CDR3 comprises 15 residues. The germline V gene encodes CDR1 SQVTM and CDR2 ANQGSEA. Trimming shortened V by 5 bases and J by 8 bases, and 19 bases separated the two germline ends. CDR3 amino acids: CSVSYRDLLDSPLHF. The CDR3 region has the DNA TGCAGCGTTTCTTACAGGGATCTGCTAGATTCACCCCTCCACTTT.

This chain joins TRBV2 and TRBJ2-1; D gene uncertain. Germline loops: CDR1 SNHLY, CDR2 FYNNEI. The V end lost 5 bases, the J end lost 0 bases, and 17 bases lay between the germline ends. The CDR3 contains 17 residues. The CDR3 nucleotides read TGTGCCAGCAGTCCCCCTTTCTTGGCCCTCTCCTACAATGAGCAGTTCTTC. Translation gives CASSPPFLALSYNEQFF.

The DNA of the CDR3 is TGTGCCAGCAGACCGTCTAATAGGGCCGGGAGTGAGCAGTTCTTC. This codes for CASRPSNRAGSEQFF. This chain links TRBV7-9 with TRBJ2-1; D perhaps matches TRBD2 (6 bases). This CDR3 has 15 residues. The germline V gene encodes CDR1 SEHNR and CDR2 FQNEAQ (reference sequence). Deletions cut 6 bases from V and 9 bases from J, with 21 bases between.

The genes are TRBV19 and TRBJ1-5; D might be TRBD1 (5 bases). V lost 3 bases to trimming and J lost 10 bases, with 22 bases between them. Germline V gene lookup returns CDR1 LNHDA and CDR2 SQIVND (reference sequence). The CDR3 totals 16 residues. CDR3 in amino acids: CASSILVVNGGGPQHF. The CDR3 bases are TGTGCCAGTAGTATCTTGGTAGTAAACGGGGGAGGACCCCAGCATTTT.

The chain joins TRBV6-1 to TRBJ1-5; D perhaps matches TRBD1 (5 bases). With 6 bases removed from V and 0 bases from J, the gap between germline ends came to 12 bases. Germline-derived CDR1 and CDR2 are MNHNS and SASEGT. The CDR3 is 15 amino acids. In DNA form, the CDR3 reads TGTGCCAGCAGGTCAGGGATTAATAGCAATCAGCCCCAGCATTTT. This gives the protein CASRSGINSNQPQHF.

The gene calls are TRBV7-2 and TRBJ2-7, with D unclear. Germline CDR1 reads SGHTA; CDR2 reads FQGNSA. With 4 bases removed from V and 5 bases from J, the gap between germline ends came to 9 bases. The CDR3 covers 12 residues. The CDR3 loop is CASSSSVDEQYF. In nucleotides, the CDR3 is TGTGCCAGCAGCTCCTCCGTAGACGAGCAGTACTTC.

The V call is TRBV4-3, the J call TRBJ2-3; 8 positions match TRBD1. The V and J ends lost 0 bases and 6 bases, in that order; junction bases with no gene match: 8. The CDR3 loop spans 16 amino acids. In germline, CDR1 is LGHNA, CDR2 YSLEER. The CDR3 bases are TGCGCCAGCAGCCAAGATAGGGCAGGGGGCCCGGATACGCAGTATTTT. Amino acids: CASSQDRAGGPDTQYF.

The genes are TRBV14 and TRBJ2-5; TRBD2 is a possible D gene (5 bases). With the DNA end fitting TRBJ2-7 better, the J assignment may be wrong. Germline V gene sequence: CDR1 SGHDN, CDR2 FVKESK. This CDR3 contains 13 residues. In nucleotides, the CDR3 is TGTGCCAGCAGCCAGAAGAGGGCCTCCGAGCAGTACTTC. Its protein product is CASSQKRASEQYF.

In the case of this clone: The junction differs from germline at one of its ends, possibly a read error. The V gene is TRBV19, the J gene TRBJ1-2; D remains unclear. CDR1 is LNHDA, CDR2 SQIVND, per germline (reference sequence). CDR3 length: 16 amino acids. The CDR3 region is CASSIERQSPNYGYTF. The DNA for the CDR3 is TGTGCCAGTAGTATAGAACGGCAGAGTCCTAACTATGGTTACACCTTC.

The chain combines TRBV5-4 with TRBJ2-3; TRBD2 agrees at 13 bases. After removal of 3 bases from V and 5 bases from J, the junction contained 6 bases not matched to a gene. Germline loops: CDR1 SGHNT, CDR2 YYREEE (reference sequence). CDR3 length equals 16 residues. The CDR3: CASSSGTSGMVDTQYF. CDR3 DNA: TGTGCCAGCAGCTCGGGGACTAGCGGGATGGTAGATACGCAGTATTTT.

The V and J genes are TRBV28 and TRBJ1-1; no definite D call. The CDR3 covers 14 residues. Trimming pared 2 bases from V and 1 base from J, leaving 8 bases between. Germline V gene data show CDR1 as MDHEN and CDR2 as SYDVKM. CDR3 amino acids: CASSLHGTNTEAFF. CDR3 nucleotides: TGTGCCAGCAGTTTACACGGTACGAACACTGAAGCTTTCTTT.

The genes are TRBV19 and TRBJ2-7; D perhaps matches TRBD1 (6 bases). The V end lost 5 bases, the J end lost 2 bases, and 13 bases lay between the germline ends. The CDR3 spans 14 residues. Germline V gene lookup returns CDR1 LNHDA and CDR2 SQIVND (reference sequence). CDR3 sequence (DNA): TGTGCCAGTAGTCCCATACAGGGTGCCTACGAGCAGTACTTC. Translating gives CASSPIQGAYEQYF. The whole variable domain, filled in from reference TRBV19 and TRBJ2-7, reads DGGITQSPKYLFRKEGQNVTLSCEQNLNHDAMYWYRQDPGQGLRLIYYSQIVNDFQKGDIAEGYSVSREKKESFPLTVTSAQKNPTAFYLCASSPIQGAYEQYFGPGTRLTVT.

The chain employs TRBV5-1 and TRBJ2-7; 8 bases line up with TRBD1. The length of the CDR3 is 14 residues. Germline CDR1 SGHRS, CDR2 YFSETQ. V lost 4 bases, J lost 4 bases, and 7 bases stayed unmatched. The CDR3 sequence: CASSPRGLGYEQYF. As DNA, the CDR3 is TGCGCCAGCAGCCCCAGGGGGCTAGGGTACGAGCAGTACTTC.

J is TRBJ1-5 and V is TRBV28; D unresolved. The CDR3 covers 14 residues. V dropped 3 bases and J dropped 0 bases, with 6 bases sitting between them. Germline assignment: CDR1 MDHEN and CDR2 SYDVKM. CDR3 in DNA: TGTGCCAGCAGTTTCGGGGATAGCAATCAGCCCCAGCATTTT. Translation gives CASSFGDSNQPQHF. Filled out from reference TRBV28 and TRBJ1-5, the complete variable domain reads DVKVTQSSRYLVKRTGEKVFLECVQDMDHENMFWYRQDPGLGLRLIYFSYDVKMKEKGDIPEGYSVSREKKERFSLILESASTNQTSMYLCASSFGDSNQPQHFGDGTRLSIL.

The chain is built from TRBV4-1 and TRBJ2-6; 9 positions agree with TRBD1. The CDR3 length is 19 residues. The V segment lost 0 bases and the J segment 4 bases; nucleotides outside the gene matches: 10. Germline-derived CDR1 and CDR2 are MGHRA and YSYEKL. CDR3 nucleotide sequence: TGCGCCAGCAGCCAAGATCTGGGGTACAGGGGGCGCGGGGCCAACGTCCTGACTTTC. This sequence encodes CASSQDLGYRGRGANVLTF.